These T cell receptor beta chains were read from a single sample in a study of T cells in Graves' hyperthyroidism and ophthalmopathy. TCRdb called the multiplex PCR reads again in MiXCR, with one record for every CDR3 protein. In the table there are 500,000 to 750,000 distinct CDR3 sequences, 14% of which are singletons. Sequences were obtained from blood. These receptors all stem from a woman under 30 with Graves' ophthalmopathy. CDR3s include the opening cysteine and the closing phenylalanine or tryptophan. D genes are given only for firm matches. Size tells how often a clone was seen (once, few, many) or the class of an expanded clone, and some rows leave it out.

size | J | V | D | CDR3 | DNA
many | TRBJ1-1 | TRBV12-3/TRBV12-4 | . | CASRGTEAFF | TGTGCCAGCAGGGGCACTGAAGCTTTCTTT
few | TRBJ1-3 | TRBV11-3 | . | CASSTYTPGQLRRNTIYF | TGTGCCAGCAGCACCTATACGCCGGGACAACTACGGAGAAACACCATATATTTT
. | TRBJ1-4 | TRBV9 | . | CASSPHRGPNEKLFF | TGTGCCAGCAGCCCCCACCGGGGCCCTAATGAAAAACTGTTTTTT
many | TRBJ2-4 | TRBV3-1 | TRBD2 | CASSQGAGAGGPSKNIQYF | TGTGCCAGCAGCCAAGGTGCAGGAGCGGGAGGGCCAAGCAAAAACATTCAGTACTTC
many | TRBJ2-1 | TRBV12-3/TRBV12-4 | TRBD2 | CASSPLPGLAGENEQFF | TGTGCCAGCAGCCCCCTCCCGGGACTAGCGGGAGAGAATGAGCAGTTCTTC
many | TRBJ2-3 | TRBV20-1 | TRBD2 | CSAEAGGTDTQYF | TGCAGTGCTGAAGCGGGAGGCACAGATACGCAGTATTTT
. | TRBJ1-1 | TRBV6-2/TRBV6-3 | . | CASRPRDVEEAFF | TGTGCCAGCAGACCTCGGGACGTAGAAGAAGCTTTCTTT
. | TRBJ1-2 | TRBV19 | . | CASRATVYGYTF | TGTGCCAGTAGGGCCACAGTCTATGGCTACACCTTC
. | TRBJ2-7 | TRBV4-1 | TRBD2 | CASSQVASGSVYEQYF | TGCGCCAGCAGCCAAGTGGCTAGCGGGAGTGTATACGAGCAGTACTTC
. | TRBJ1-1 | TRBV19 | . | CASSNPLVKGTPEAFF | TGTGCCAGTAGTAATCCGCTGGTGAAGGGGACACCTGAAGCTTTCTTT
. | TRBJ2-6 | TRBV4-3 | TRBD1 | CASSLQGATGANVLTF | TGCGCCAGCAGCCTACAGGGGGCGACTGGGGCCAACGTCCTGACTTTC
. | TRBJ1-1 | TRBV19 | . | CASSTQGSTEAFF | TGTGCCAGTAGTACGCAGGGTTCCACTGAAGCTTTCTTT
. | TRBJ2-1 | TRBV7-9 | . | CASSLGNSYNEQFF | TGTGCCAGTTCCCTCGGAAACTCCTACAATGAGCAGTTCTTC
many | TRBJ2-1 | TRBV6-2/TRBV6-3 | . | CASSYRQNNEQFF | TGTGCCAGCAGTTACCGACAGAACAATGAGCAGTTCTTC
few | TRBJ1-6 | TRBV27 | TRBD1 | CASSPIRGRLAPLHF | TGTGCCAGCAGTCCCATTAGGGGGCGCTTGGCACCCCTCCACTTT
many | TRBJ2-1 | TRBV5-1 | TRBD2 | CASTSGRANEQFF | TGCGCCAGCACAAGCGGGAGGGCCAATGAGCAGTTCTTC
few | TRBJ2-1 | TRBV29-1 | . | CSVDRTHPYNEQFF | TGCAGCGTTGATCGAACCCATCCCTACAATGAGCAGTTCTTC
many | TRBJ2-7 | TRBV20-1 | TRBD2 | CSAESGGSSYEQYF | TGCAGTGCTGAGAGCGGGGGGAGCTCCTACGAGCAGTACTTC
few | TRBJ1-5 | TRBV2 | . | CASKDGSNRPQHF | TGTGCCAGCAAGGACGGCAGCAATCGGCCCCAGCATTTT
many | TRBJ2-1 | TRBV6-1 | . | CASTSLPALYNEQFF | TGTGCCAGCACCTCCCTCCCAGCCTTGTACAATGAGCAGTTCTTC
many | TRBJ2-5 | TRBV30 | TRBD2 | CAWKASGLQETQYF | TGTGCCTGGAAGGCTAGCGGGCTTCAAGAGACCCAGTACTTC
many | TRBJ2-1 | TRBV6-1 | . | CASIPKGRAATSSYNEQFF | TGTGCCAGCATCCCTAAAGGGCGGGCGGCTACATCATCATACAATGAGCAGTTCTTC
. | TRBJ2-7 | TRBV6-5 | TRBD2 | CASSYAYRGSGRDYEQYF | TGTGCCAGCAGTTACGCCTACCGGGGTAGCGGGAGGGACTACGAGCAGTACTTC
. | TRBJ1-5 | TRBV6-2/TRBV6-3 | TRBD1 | CASTLTGQGRPQHF | TGTGCCAGCACCCTCACGGGACAGGGCCGGCCCCAGCATTTT
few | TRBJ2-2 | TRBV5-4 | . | CASTVAWGNTGELFF | TGTGCCAGCACCGTAGCGTGGGGGAACACCGGGGAGCTGTTTTTT
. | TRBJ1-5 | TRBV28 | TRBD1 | CASSLPGTGADQPQHF | TGTGCCAGCAGTTTGCCCGGGACAGGGGCGGATCAGCCCCAGCATTTT
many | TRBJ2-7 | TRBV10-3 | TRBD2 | CASTSGTSSYEQYF | TGTGCCTCAACTAGCGGGACGAGCTCCTACGAGCAGTACTTC
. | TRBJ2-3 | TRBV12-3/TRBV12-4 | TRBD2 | CASRPTLSGRYTDTQYF | TGTGCCAGCAGGCCCACTCTTAGCGGGCGATACACAGATACGCAGTATTTT
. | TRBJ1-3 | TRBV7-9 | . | CASSLDLWWGRGNTIYF | TGTGCCAGCAGCTTAGATCTGTGGTGGGGGCGTGGAAACACCATATATTTT
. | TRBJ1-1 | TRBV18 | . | CASSSGTHRTEAFF | TGTGCCAGCTCGTCAGGGACTCATAGGACTGAAGCTTTCTTT
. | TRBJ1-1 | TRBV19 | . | CASTTKGAQGNTEAFF | TGTGCCAGTACCACCAAAGGGGCCCAGGGGAACACTGAAGCTTTCTTT
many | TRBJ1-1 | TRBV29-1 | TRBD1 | CSVEEQGAGAFF | TGCAGCGTTGAAGAACAGGGGGCTGGGGCTTTCTTT
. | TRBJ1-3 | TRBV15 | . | CATSRPQMADSGNTIYF | TGTGCCACCAGCAGACCCCAGATGGCGGACTCTGGAAACACCATATATTTT
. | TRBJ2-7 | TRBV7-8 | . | CASSQRRDASYEQYF | TGTGCCAGCAGCCAGCGACGGGACGCCTCCTACGAGCAGTACTTC
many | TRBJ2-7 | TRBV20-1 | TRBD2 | CSAFPHGLVDPYEQYF | TGCAGTGCTTTTCCCCACGGACTAGTTGATCCCTACGAGCAGTACTTC
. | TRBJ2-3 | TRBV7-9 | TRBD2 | CASSSASGRPSDTQYF | TGTGCCAGCAGCTCCGCTAGCGGGAGGCCGTCAGATACGCAGTATTTT
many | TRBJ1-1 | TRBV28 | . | CASSLLGQNTEAFF | TGTGCCAGCAGTTTATTGGGACAGAACACTGAAGCTTTCTTT
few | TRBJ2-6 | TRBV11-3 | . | CASNKPVGGANVPTF | TGTGCCAGCAATAAGCCCGTAGGAGGGGCCAACGTCCCGACTTTC
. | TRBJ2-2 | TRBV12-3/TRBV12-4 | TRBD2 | CASSLRPGLAGVGRTGELFF | TGTGCCAGCAGTCTGCGTCCGGGACTAGCGGGAGTCGGAAGAACCGGGGAGCTGTTTTTT